This T cell receptor (beta chain) derives from a study of Graves' ophthalmopathy and Graves' hyperthyroidism. The study amplified TCR beta CDR3 regions using RNA transcripts. First-round RT-PCR with HTBI primers preceded a second-round multiplex PCR. Each CDR3 protein gets one entry after TCRdb re-called the multiplex PCR reads with MiXCR. The sample carries 500,000 to 600,000 distinct CDR3 sequences, less than 40% recorded once. Aged 18 to 65, hyperthyroidism patients had new diagnoses of under 2 months' duration. V trimming: 2 bases; J trimming: 6 bases; junction bases outside the gene matches: 13. This CDR3 region has 18 residues. Germline-derived CDR1 and CDR2 are MGHDK and SYGVNS.

The source of this sequence is an adult man with Graves' hyperthyroidism. Material: peripheral blood or thyroid tissue (not recorded which). The rearrangement uses TRBV25-1 and TRBJ1-4; 9 nucleotides line up with TRBD1. The CDR3 sequence is CASSEGGGQGNWDEKLFF. CDR3 sequence (DNA): TGTGCCAGCAGTGAAGGGGGGGGACAGGGAAATTGGGATGAAAAACTGTTTTTT. The full variable domain, with the rest looked up from reference TRBV25-1 and TRBJ1-4, is EADIYQTPRYLVIGTGKKITLECSQTMGHDKMYWYQQDPGMELHLIHYSYGVNSTEKGDLSSESTVSRIRTEHFPLTLESARPSHTSQYLCASSEGGGQGNWDEKLFFGSGTQLSVL.